This entry lists 4 T cell receptor beta chains sequenced from one sample in a study of Ad26.COV2.S vaccination and SARS-CoV-2 variants. The method was immunoSEQ multiplex PCR; TCRdb's version includes in-frame clones alone and lacks a portion of them. The sample has about 680,000 clones, more than 80% seen once. Treatment indicated: about 20 received Ad26.COV2.S at low or high dose, single or two shots; a few received placebo; per-sample allocation not given. Specimen acquisition occurred on day 63 following the initial vaccine or placebo injection. This material consisted of peripheral blood, taken in a trial of Ad26.COV2.S vaccine versus placebo. Every receptor here comes from a person between 18 and 65 years old who received the Ad26.COV2.S COVID-19 vaccine or a placebo.

The chain couples TRBV7-2 to TRBJ1-4; D not resolved. In germline, CDR1 is SGHTA, CDR2 FQGNSA. The length of the CDR3 is 14 residues. Trimming stripped 5 bases from V and 8 bases from J, with 15 bases between. For the CDR3, the DNA is TGTGCCAGCAGCCAACAGCGACGGAACGAAAAACTGTTTTTT. Translation gives CASSQQRRNEKLFF.

The chain employs TRBV10-1 and TRBJ2-7, with TRBD1 identical over 7 bases. Germline CDR1 WNHNN, CDR2 SYGVQD (reference sequence). Germline trimming cut 2 bases from V and 2 bases from J; bases unmatched to any gene: 12. The CDR3 contains 17 residues. In DNA, the CDR3 is TGCGCCAGCAGTGAGCCCACCGCAGGGGGTGCACCCTACGAGCAGTACTTC. Translation gives CASSEPTAGGAPYEQYF.

This chain uses TRBV4-3 with TRBJ2-5, with D possibly matching TRBD2 (6 bases). Trimming removed 0 bases from V and 0 bases from J, with 11 bases in between. This CDR3 region has 16 residues. Per germline, CDR1 LGHNA and CDR2 YSLEER. The CDR3 sequence is CASSQELGGYQETQYF. CDR3 bases: TGCGCCAGCAGCCAAGAGTTGGGGGGATACCAAGAGACCCAGTACTTC.

V is TRBV4-1 and J is TRBJ2-7; TRBD1 agrees at 8 bases. This CDR3 has 15 amino acids. After removal of 1 base from V and 7 bases from J, the junction contained 9 bases not matched to a gene. Per the germline V gene, CDR1 is MGHRA and CDR2 is YSYEKL. The CDR3 DNA is TGCGCCAGCAGCCAAGGGGACGGACAGGGTCGAGAGCAGTACTTC. This encodes CASSQGDGQGREQYF.